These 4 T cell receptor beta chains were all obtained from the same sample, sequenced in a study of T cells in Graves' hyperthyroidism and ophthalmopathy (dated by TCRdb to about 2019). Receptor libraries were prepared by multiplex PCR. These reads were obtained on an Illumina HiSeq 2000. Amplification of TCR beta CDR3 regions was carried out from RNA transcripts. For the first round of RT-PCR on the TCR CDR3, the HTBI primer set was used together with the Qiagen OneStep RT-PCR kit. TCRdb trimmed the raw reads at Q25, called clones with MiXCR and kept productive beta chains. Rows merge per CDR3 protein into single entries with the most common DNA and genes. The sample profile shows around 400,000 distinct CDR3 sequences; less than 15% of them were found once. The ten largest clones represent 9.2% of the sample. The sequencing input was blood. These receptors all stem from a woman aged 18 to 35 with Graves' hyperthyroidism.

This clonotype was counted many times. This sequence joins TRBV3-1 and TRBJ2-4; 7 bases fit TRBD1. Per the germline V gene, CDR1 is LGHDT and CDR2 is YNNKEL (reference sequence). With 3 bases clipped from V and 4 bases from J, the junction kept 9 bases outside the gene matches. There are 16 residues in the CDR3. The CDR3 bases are TGTGCCAGCAGCCAGCTCCCAAGGACAGGAAAAAACATTCAGTACTTC. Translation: CASSQLPRTGKNIQYF. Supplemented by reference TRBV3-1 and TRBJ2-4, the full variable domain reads DTAVSQTPKYLVTQMGNDKSIKCEQNLGHDTMYWYKQDSKKFLKIMFSYNNKELIINETVPNRFSPKSPDKAHLNLHINSLELGDSAVYFCASSQLPRTGKNIQYFGAGTRLSVL.

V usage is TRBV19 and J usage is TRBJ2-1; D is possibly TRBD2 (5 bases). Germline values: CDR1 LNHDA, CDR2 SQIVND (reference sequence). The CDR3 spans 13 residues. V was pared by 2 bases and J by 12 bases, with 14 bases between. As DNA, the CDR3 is TGTGCCAGTAGTATACCCGCTCGGGATGGGCAGTTCTTC. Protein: CASSIPARDGQFF. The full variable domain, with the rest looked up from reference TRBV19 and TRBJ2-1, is DGGITQSPKYLFRKEGQNVTLSCEQNLNHDAMYWYRQDPGQGLRLIYYSQIVNDFQKGDIAEGYSVSREKKESFPLTVTSAQKNPTAFYLCASSIPARDGQFFGPGTRLTVL.

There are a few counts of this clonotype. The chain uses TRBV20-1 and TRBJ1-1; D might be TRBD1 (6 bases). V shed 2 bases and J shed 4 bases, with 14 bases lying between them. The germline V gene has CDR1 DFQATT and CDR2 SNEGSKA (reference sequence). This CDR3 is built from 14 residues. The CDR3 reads CSARSGAQSTEAFF. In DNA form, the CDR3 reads TGCAGTGCTAGATCGGGGGCGCAGAGCACTGAAGCTTTCTTT.

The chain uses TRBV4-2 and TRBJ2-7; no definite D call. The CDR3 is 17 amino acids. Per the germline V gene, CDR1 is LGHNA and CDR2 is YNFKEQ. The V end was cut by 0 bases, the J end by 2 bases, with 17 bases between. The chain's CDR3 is CASSQEPSRASTYEQYF. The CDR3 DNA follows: TGTGCCAGCAGCCAAGAACCCTCTAGGGCGTCTACCTACGAGCAGTACTTC.